This is a list of T cell receptor beta chains from one sample in a study of early T cells in non-severe SARS-CoV-2 infection. MiXCR was run by TCRdb on the 5' RACE reads, yielding one entry per CDR3 protein. This sample carries about 30,000 distinct CDR3 sequences, approximately 5.4% of them seen once, and the ten largest clones take approximately 10%. Sequencing was carried out using whole blood. The receptor source for this set is an adult who was a healthcare worker with PCR-confirmed SARS-CoV-2 infection or an uninfected control (not recorded which). Each CDR3 is given with its conserved first and last residue. The D gene is left open where the match is weak. For some rows the clone size is stated as once, few or many, or as a class when expanded; others skip it.

DNA: TGTGCCAGCAGCCTCAGGACAGGGGATGGTTCACCCCTCCACTTT
CDR3: CASSLRTGDGSPLHF
V: TRBV3-1
size: -
J: TRBJ1-6
D: TRBD1

DNA: TGTGCCAGCATCTCGGGGGCTTCCGGGGGGAGCACCGGGGAGCTGTTTTTT
CDR3: CASISGASGGSTGELFF
V: TRBV28
size: many
J: TRBJ2-2
D: -

DNA: TGCGCCAGCAGCCCAAACCCCGGACAGAGAACCTACGAGCAGTACTTC
CDR3: CASSPNPGQRTYEQYF
V: TRBV5-1
size: many
J: TRBJ2-7
D: -

DNA: TGTGCCAGCAGCGGAGGGGCTAGCGGGATCAGCTCCTACAATGAGCAGTTCTTC
CDR3: CASSGGASGISSYNEQFF
V: TRBV2
size: few
J: TRBJ2-1
D: TRBD2

DNA: TGCAGTGCTAGAAACACGACAACTAATGAAAAACTGTTTTTT
CDR3: CSARNTTTNEKLFF
V: TRBV20-1
size: many
J: TRBJ1-4
D: -

DNA: TGTGCCAGCAGCCCGAATTCAGGGTTTGGCGGCTACACCTTC
CDR3: CASSPNSGFGGYTF
V: TRBV3-1
size: -
J: TRBJ1-2
D: -

DNA: TGTGCCAGCAGTACCATAACAAGCACTGAAGCTTTCTTT
CDR3: CASSTITSTEAFF
V: TRBV27
size: -
J: TRBJ1-1
D: -

DNA: TGTGCCAGCAGCTTGACAGGGGGCCACTCCTACGAGCAGTACTTC
CDR3: CASSLTGGHSYEQYF
V: TRBV7-2
size: -
J: TRBJ2-7
D: TRBD1

DNA: TGTGCCAGCAGGGGGTACTACGAGCAGTACTTC
CDR3: CASRGYYEQYF
V: TRBV6-1
size: -
J: TRBJ2-7
D: -

DNA: TGCAGTGCTACTAACCGGGACAGTAACGACGAGCAGTACTTC
CDR3: CSATNRDSNDEQYF
V: TRBV20-1
size: many
J: TRBJ2-7
D: TRBD1

DNA: TGTGCCAGCAGTTTAGTGAATCGGGGACTGGAAGCTTTCTTT
CDR3: CASSLVNRGLEAFF
V: TRBV28
size: few
J: TRBJ1-1
D: -

DNA: TGTGCCAGCAGTTGGGGGCAGGGGGGTAGCGAGACCCAGTACTTC
CDR3: CASSWGQGGSETQYF
V: TRBV25-1
size: many
J: TRBJ2-5
D: -

DNA: TGTGCCAGCAGTTTAGGTAGGAGCTCCTACGAGCAGTACTTC
CDR3: CASSLGRSSYEQYF
V: TRBV12-3/TRBV12-4
size: many
J: TRBJ2-7
D: -

DNA: TGTGCCAGCACCCGGGGGGACAGGACAAATCAGCCCCAGCATTTT
CDR3: CASTRGDRTNQPQHF
V: TRBV2
size: many
J: TRBJ1-5
D: TRBD1

DNA: TGTGCCAGCTCACCACAACAGGGGGACGAGCAGTACTTC
CDR3: CASSPQQGDEQYF
V: TRBV18
size: few
J: TRBJ2-7
D: TRBD1

DNA: TGTGCCAGCGGAGGGGACAGGACCTACGAGCAGTACTTC
CDR3: CASGGDRTYEQYF
V: TRBV19
size: -
J: TRBJ2-7
D: TRBD1

DNA: TGTGCCAGCAGCCGGGACCCGGGGGCCTACGAGCAGTACTTC
CDR3: CASSRDPGAYEQYF
V: TRBV5-4
size: -
J: TRBJ2-7
D: -

DNA: TGTGCCAGCAGCTTAGTAGCGGGAGGGCTGGCAGATACGCAGTATTTT
CDR3: CASSLVAGGLADTQYF
V: TRBV7-9
size: many
J: TRBJ2-3
D: TRBD2

DNA: TGTGCCAGCAGTGGAGACAGGGCACTTTCCTACGAGCAGTACTTC
CDR3: CASSGDRALSYEQYF
V: TRBV6-5
size: few
J: TRBJ2-7
D: TRBD1

DNA: TGTGCCAGCAGAACACGGACTAGCAGGGAAGAGACCCAGTACTTC
CDR3: CASRTRTSREETQYF
V: TRBV6-5
size: many
J: TRBJ2-5
D: TRBD2

DNA: TGTGCCAGCAGCTTACCGGGACAGGGGGCGATCGGGGAGCTGTTTTTT
CDR3: CASSLPGQGAIGELFF
V: TRBV7-2
size: few
J: TRBJ2-2
D: TRBD1

DNA: TGTGCCAGCAGTTTACAGGGTATAACCCACGAGCAGTACTTC
CDR3: CASSLQGITHEQYF
V: TRBV12-3/TRBV12-4
size: -
J: TRBJ2-7
D: -

DNA: TGTGCCAGCAGCCTACGACAGGGGAGGGGTGAGCAGTTCTTC
CDR3: CASSLRQGRGEQFF
V: TRBV7-9
size: few
J: TRBJ2-1
D: -

DNA: TGCAGTGCTAGAGATCAAGACACCGGGGAGCTGTTTTTT
CDR3: CSARDQDTGELFF
V: TRBV20-1
size: many
J: TRBJ2-2
D: -

DNA: TGTGCCAGCAGCTTACGAAGATACACTGAAGCTTTCTTT
CDR3: CASSLRRYTEAFF
V: TRBV11-1
size: -
J: TRBJ1-1
D: -

DNA: TGTGCCAGCAGCACCGGGGGATACAAGCAGTTCTTC
CDR3: CASSTGGYKQFF
V: TRBV11-2
size: few
J: TRBJ2-1
D: -

DNA: TGCGCCAGCAGCAGTTCGGGTTGGGAAAAACTGTTTTTT
CDR3: CASSSSGWEKLFF
V: TRBV5-1
size: many
J: TRBJ1-4
D: -

DNA: TGTGCCAGCAGCTATTCAGAGAATCAGCCCCAGCATTTT
CDR3: CASSYSENQPQHF
V: TRBV7-7
size: few
J: TRBJ1-5
D: -

DNA: TGTGCCAGTAGTTTCGTAGCGGGAGAAAAGGAGACCCAGTACTTC
CDR3: CASSFVAGEKETQYF
V: TRBV19
size: -
J: TRBJ2-5
D: TRBD2

DNA: TGTGCCAGCAGTTTCCAGACCCTCTACGAGCAGTACTTC
CDR3: CASSFQTLYEQYF
V: TRBV12-3/TRBV12-4
size: many
J: TRBJ2-7
D: -

DNA: TGCGCCAGCAGCCAAGATCCGCAGGCTAATTCACCCCTCCACTTT
CDR3: CASSQDPQANSPLHF
V: TRBV4-3
size: few
J: TRBJ1-6
D: -

DNA: TGTGCCAGCAGCTCCAGCGGGGGGGTGACAGATACGCAGTATTTT
CDR3: CASSSSGGVTDTQYF
V: TRBV7-6
size: many
J: TRBJ2-3
D: TRBD2

DNA: TGTGCCATCAGTGCCGGGACAGGGAATGGCTACACCTTC
CDR3: CAISAGTGNGYTF
V: TRBV10-3
size: many
J: TRBJ1-2
D: TRBD1

DNA: TGTGCCAGCAGTGATGGGGTCGGAAATCAGCCCCAGCATTTT
CDR3: CASSDGVGNQPQHF
V: TRBV2
size: many
J: TRBJ1-5
D: -

DNA: TGCGCCAGCAGCTTGAAAGCAGACACCGGGGAGCTGTTTTTT
CDR3: CASSLKADTGELFF
V: TRBV5-1
size: many
J: TRBJ2-2
D: -

DNA: TGCAGCGTTGAAGAATCAAGGACAGGGTCCTACGAGCAGTACTTC
CDR3: CSVEESRTGSYEQYF
V: TRBV29-1
size: many
J: TRBJ2-7
D: TRBD1

DNA: TGTGCCAGCAGTTTTGTATCGGGACAGGCCCTTCTAGCCAAAAACATTCAGTACTTC
CDR3: CASSFVSGQALLAKNIQYF
V: TRBV28
size: -
J: TRBJ2-4
D: TRBD1

DNA: TGCAGTGCTAGAGCAAGTGGCTATAGCTCCTACAATGAGCAGTTCTTC
CDR3: CSARASGYSSYNEQFF
V: TRBV20-1
size: many
J: TRBJ2-1
D: -

DNA: TGTGCCACCAGTGATTCAGCCAACACTGAAGCTTTCTTT
CDR3: CATSDSANTEAFF
V: TRBV24-1
size: -
J: TRBJ1-1
D: -

DNA: TGCAGTGCTAGAGATCCAGGGCCCAATGAGCAGTTCTTC
CDR3: CSARDPGPNEQFF
V: TRBV20-1
size: many
J: TRBJ2-1
D: -

DNA: TGTGCCAGCAGTGACTCCTCAAGCGGGACCGGGGAGCTGTTTTTT
CDR3: CASSDSSSGTGELFF
V: TRBV6-4
size: -
J: TRBJ2-2
D: -

DNA: TGTGCCAGCAGTTTGCTGGGGGGGGAGCAGTACTTC
CDR3: CASSLLGGEQYF
V: TRBV27
size: few
J: TRBJ2-7
D: TRBD2

DNA: TGCGCCAGCAGTGAGACAGGGGGTGACGAGCAGTACTTC
CDR3: CASSETGGDEQYF
V: TRBV10-1
size: many
J: TRBJ2-7
D: TRBD1

DNA: TGCGCCAGCAGTTTAACAGCGATGGGGCAGCCCCAGCATTTT
CDR3: CASSLTAMGQPQHF
V: TRBV10-2
size: -
J: TRBJ1-5
D: -

DNA: TGCAGTGCTAGATCTAGGACGGTCCAAGAGACCCAGTACTTC
CDR3: CSARSRTVQETQYF
V: TRBV20-1
size: many
J: TRBJ2-5
D: -

DNA: TGTGCCAGCAGCCAGAGGGTGTCGAATGAAAAACTGTTTTTT
CDR3: CASSQRVSNEKLFF
V: TRBV3-1
size: few
J: TRBJ1-4
D: -

DNA: TGTGCCAGCACCCAGGGGACACCCGGGGCCAACGTCCTGACTTTC
CDR3: CASTQGTPGANVLTF
V: TRBV27
size: many
J: TRBJ2-6
D: -

DNA: TGCAGTGCTAGGGAGATTCTGGGACAGAGAAGCGGAGAGACCCAGTACTTC
CDR3: CSAREILGQRSGETQYF
V: TRBV20-1
size: many
J: TRBJ2-5
D: TRBD1

DNA: TGTGCCAGCAGCTTTGAAGGACATCGCACAGATACGCAGTATTTT
CDR3: CASSFEGHRTDTQYF
V: TRBV5-4
size: -
J: TRBJ2-3
D: -

DNA: TGTGCCAGCAGCTTACGGGTTGGGACAGATACGCAGTATTTT
CDR3: CASSLRVGTDTQYF
V: TRBV11-2
size: many
J: TRBJ2-3
D: -

DNA: TGCGCCAGCAGCTTGGTGGGGAGCTCCTATAATTCACCCCTCCACTTT
CDR3: CASSLVGSSYNSPLHF
V: TRBV5-1
size: many
J: TRBJ1-6
D: -

DNA: TGTGCCAGCAGCTTAAACACCGGGGAGCTGTTTTTT
CDR3: CASSLNTGELFF
V: TRBV12-3/TRBV12-4
size: many
J: TRBJ2-2
D: -

DNA: TGTGCCAGTAGTATAGCGGGTAATGCCAAAAACATTCAGTACTTC
CDR3: CASSIAGNAKNIQYF
V: TRBV19
size: many
J: TRBJ2-4
D: -

DNA: TGTGCCAGCAGCCCGGGACAGGGGGCGGGCGAGCAGTACTTC
CDR3: CASSPGQGAGEQYF
V: TRBV7-9
size: many
J: TRBJ2-7
D: TRBD1

DNA: TGCAGTGCTAGTTTCCGCCGCAGGGTATCCTACAATGAGCAGTTCTTC
CDR3: CSASFRRRVSYNEQFF
V: TRBV20-1
size: -
J: TRBJ2-1
D: -

DNA: TGTGCCAGCAGCCGGGACAGAGCTAATAGCAATCAGCCCCAGCATTTT
CDR3: CASSRDRANSNQPQHF
V: TRBV5-5
size: few
J: TRBJ1-5
D: TRBD1

DNA: TGTGCCAGCAGCTTAGAACCCCAAACTGGAAACATTCAGTACTTC
CDR3: CASSLEPQTGNIQYF
V: TRBV7-9
size: many
J: TRBJ2-4
D: -

DNA: TGCGCCAGCAGCCAAGTAAGCGATGGCAATCAGCCCCAGCATTTT
CDR3: CASSQVSDGNQPQHF
V: TRBV4-1
size: many
J: TRBJ1-5
D: -

DNA: TGCGCCAGCAGCTTGGTGCAGGGGGACACCGGGGAGCTGTTTTTT
CDR3: CASSLVQGDTGELFF
V: TRBV5-1
size: many
J: TRBJ2-2
D: TRBD1

DNA: TGTGCCATCTCTAGCGGACCCACAGATACGCAGTATTTT
CDR3: CAISSGPTDTQYF
V: TRBV7-7
size: many
J: TRBJ2-3
D: TRBD2